The 5 T cell receptor beta chains below come from one sample, sequenced in a study of cytomegalovirus exposure and HLA in healthy donors. Amplification used 60 Vbeta primers and 13 Jbeta primers. Profiled with immunoSEQ multiplex PCR; TCRdb holds only in-frame clones, not every one. The table records approximately 120,000 clones, about 86% of them present only once. The sample was PBMCs. The receptors derive from a woman aged 25-40 years in good health and CMV-seronegative.

This chain uses TRBV7-2 with TRBJ2-7; 13 bases match TRBD2. V shed 6 bases and J 5 bases; nucleotides not matched to a gene: 7. The CDR3 runs 15 residues. Germline CDR1 reads SGHTA; CDR2 reads FQGNSA. The CDR3 loop reads CASRRTSGSFNEQYF. In DNA form, the CDR3 reads TGTGCCAGCAGACGGACTAGCGGGAGTTTCAACGAGCAGTACTTC.

This clone showed up just a few times. V usage is TRBV7-8 and J usage is TRBJ2-1, with 8 bases lining up with TRBD2. V lost 5 bases to trimming and J lost 3 bases; unmatched junction nucleotides: 15. CDR3 length: 18 residues. Germline V gene lookup returns CDR1 SGHVS and CDR2 FQNEAQ. The CDR3 DNA sequence: TGTGCCAGCAGCCCGGGGACTAGTATTAACTCTCTCTACAATGAGCAGTTCTTC. Protein: CASSPGTSINSLYNEQFF.

The gene calls are TRBV19 and TRBJ1-1; D unclear. The V gene's germline CDR1 is LNHDA and CDR2 SQIVND (reference sequence). Between the trimmed V and J ends, which lost 7 bases and 0 bases, there was a span of 3 bases. The CDR3 is 11 amino acids. The CDR3 bases are TGTGCCAGTAACTTGAACACTGAAGCTTTCTTT. As protein: CASNLNTEAFF.

V and J are TRBV14 and TRBJ1-5; 7 bases are a match to TRBD1. This CDR3 is 14 amino acids long. CDR1 and CDR2 (germline): SGHDN, FVKESK. J lost 7 bases, V lost 5 bases, and 8 bases had no gene match. CDR3 loop: CASSKQGDRQPQHF. The DNA for the CDR3 is TGTGCCAGCAGCAAGCAGGGGGATAGGCAGCCCCAGCATTTT.

The J gene is TRBJ2-4, the V gene TRBV19; a possible D gene is TRBD1 (6 bases). This CDR3 has 16 amino acids. The V gene's germline CDR1 is LNHDA and CDR2 SQIVND (reference sequence). The germline V and J ends were trimmed by 5 bases and 0 bases, with 14 bases remaining between them. CDR3 sequence (DNA): TGTGCCAGTAGTCCGGGTGGGGGCACAGCCAAAAACATTCAGTACTTC. The encoded protein is CASSPGGGTAKNIQYF.